This TCR beta chain was profiled in a study of CD8+CD57+ T cells in acquired aplastic anemia (dated by TCRdb to about 2018). A note on the overall study: A mean of approximately 3 ug of DNA, ranging from 0.2 to 27.4 ug, was extracted from sorted CD4+ and CD8+ cells. CD8+CD57+ expansion was defined as a frequency above the mean frequency observed in healthy subjects.

Expansion of CD8+CD57+ cells had been shown by flow cytometry in the patients chosen for sequencing. All patients had severe acquired aplastic anemia diagnosed by International Study of Aplastic Anemia and Agranulocytosis and Camitta criteria. At the time blood was sampled, none of the patients had received any therapy. In the study, sorted CD4+ and CD8+ blood T cells from patients with severe aplastic anemia and from healthy subjects underwent deep sequencing of TCR repertoires. Patients were enrolled under clinicaltrials.gov protocols 00001620, 01623167, 00001397, 00071045, 00081523 and 00961064 in the USA. Ficoll-Paque density gradient centrifugation was used to isolate peripheral blood mononuclear cells. Before DNA extraction, CD4+ and CD8+ T cells were sorted with FACS or magnetic beads. The germline V gene supplies CDR1 SGHDN and CDR2 FVKESK. Counted from cysteine to phenylalanine, this CDR3 has 14 amino acids. The kept DNA is CDR3 alone, 42 bases in frame from the first base. V and J are truncated by 7 bases and 2 bases respectively, leaving an intervening sequence of 13 bases.

The paper's findings and limits, for the study overall: Fewer than 35 CD8+ CDR3 sequences were found to be shared between patients and controls, but these sequences appeared to be highly expressed in patients and within the immunodominant clones of the patients. No significant difference in CD8+ Simpson's diversity was found between patients and healthy controls (P=0.060).

Profiling of TCR beta VDJ combinations and CDR3 sequences used genomic DNA as the template. An Illumina HiSeq 2000 was the platform used for TCR repertoire sequencing. In the paper's pipeline: TRBV/TRBJ rearrangement plots, CDR3 size and DJ length profiles, and Simpson's diversity index were used to evaluate the repertoires. The most abundant DNA sequence in the deep sequencing data was taken as the immunodominant clone. CDR3 amino acid sequences were screened for sharing across subjects and compared with published repertoires and the VDJdb database. TCRdb redid the processing of the public reads, applying fastp at Q25 and MiXCR, and retained in-frame beta chains. Entries that share a CDR3 protein sequence are merged under the most common genes and DNA. TCRdb's processing, not the authors' own work, is the source of the V and J calls. This sample lists approximately 470,000 distinct CDR3 sequences; roughly 34% were detected once. Around 0.82% of the sample is in the top ten clones.

On this clonotype: There is no known antigen for this receptor. No much larger clonotype is one base removed from it; base qualities were not supplied.

The chain is assembled from TRBV14 and TRBJ2-3; too little of a D gene remains to name it. The source is a human donor with aplastic anemia. The sample comprised sorted CD4+, CD8+, or CD8+CD57+ T cells (not recorded which) from PBMCs. The CDR3 sequence is CASNFRETTDTQYF. The DNA reads as follows: TGTGCCAGCAACTTCAGAGAAACCACAGATACGCAGTATTTT.